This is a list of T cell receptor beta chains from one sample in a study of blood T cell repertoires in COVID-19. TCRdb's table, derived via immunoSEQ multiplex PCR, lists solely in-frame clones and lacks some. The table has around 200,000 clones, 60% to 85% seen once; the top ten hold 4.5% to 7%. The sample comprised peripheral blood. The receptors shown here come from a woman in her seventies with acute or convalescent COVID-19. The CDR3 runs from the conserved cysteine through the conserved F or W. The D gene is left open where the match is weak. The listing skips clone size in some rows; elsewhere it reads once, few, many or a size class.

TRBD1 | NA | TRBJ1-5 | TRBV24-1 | CATSPTGRNQPQHF | TGTGCCACCAGTCCGACAGGGCGCAATCAGCCCCAGCATTTT
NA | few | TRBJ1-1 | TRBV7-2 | CASRYMNTEAFF | TGTGCCAGCAGGTATATGAACACTGAAGCTTTCTTT
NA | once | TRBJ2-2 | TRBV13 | CASSLKGRGAGELFF | TGTGCCAGCAGCTTGAAGGGCAGGGGAGCCGGGGAGCTGTTTTTT
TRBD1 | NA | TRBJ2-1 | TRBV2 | CASSLDRASYNEQFF | TGTGCCAGCAGCCTTGACAGGGCGTCCTACAATGAGCAGTTCTTC
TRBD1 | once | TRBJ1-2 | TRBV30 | CAWSRQGYGYTF | TGTGCCTGGAGTAGACAGGGTTATGGCTACACCTTC
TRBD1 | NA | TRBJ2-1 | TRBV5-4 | CASSRTGDEQFF | TGTGCCAGCAGCAGGACAGGGGATGAGCAGTTCTTC
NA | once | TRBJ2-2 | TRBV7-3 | CASSLTFRGAGGELFF | TGTGCCAGCAGCTTAACGTTCCGGGGAGCCGGCGGGGAGCTGTTTTTT
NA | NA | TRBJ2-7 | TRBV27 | CASSLGARVFEQYF | TGTGCCAGCAGTTTAGGGGCCAGGGTTTTCGAGCAGTACTTC
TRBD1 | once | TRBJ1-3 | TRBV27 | CASSFSGQGWDTIYF | TGTGCCAGCAGTTTCTCTGGACAGGGGTGGGACACCATATATTTT
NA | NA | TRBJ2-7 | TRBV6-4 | CASSDSKPEWLRTYEQYF | TGTGCCAGCAGTGACTCGAAGCCCGAATGGTTGCGGACCTACGAGCAGTACTTC
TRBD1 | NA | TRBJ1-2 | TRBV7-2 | CASSLVVGTAGNGYTF | TGTGCCAGCAGCTTAGTCGTGGGGACAGCGGGCAACGGCTACACCTTC
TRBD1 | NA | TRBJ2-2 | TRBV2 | CASRARTGNTGELFF | TGTGCCAGCAGAGCAAGGACAGGGAACACCGGGGAGCTGTTTTTT
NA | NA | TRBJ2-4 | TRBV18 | CASSLGAGQNIQYF | TGTGCCAGCTCCCTGGGGGCGGGCCAAAACATTCAGTACTTC
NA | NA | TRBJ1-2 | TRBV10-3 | CAISDVRGPYGYTF | TGTGCCATCAGTGATGTTCGTGGGCCCTATGGCTACACCTTC
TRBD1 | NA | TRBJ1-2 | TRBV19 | CATQTGGDYGYTF | TGTGCCACTCAGACAGGGGGAGACTATGGCTACACCTTC
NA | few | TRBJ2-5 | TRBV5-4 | CASSLGGSHGSETQYF | TGTGCCAGCAGCTTAGGGGGTAGCCACGGCTCAGAGACCCAGTACTTC
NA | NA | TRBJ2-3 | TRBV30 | CAWSVGDGRASTDTQYF | TGTGCCTGGAGTGTAGGTGACGGGAGAGCTAGCACAGATACGCAGTATTTT
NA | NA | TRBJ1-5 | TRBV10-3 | CAISEGQNSNQPQHF | TGTGCCATCAGCGAGGGGCAGAATAGCAATCAGCCCCAGCATTTT
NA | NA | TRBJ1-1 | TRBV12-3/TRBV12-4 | CASSWGTDTEAFF | TGTGCCAGCAGTTGGGGCACCGACACTGAAGCTTTCTTT
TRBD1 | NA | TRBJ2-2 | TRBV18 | CASSPDRAGTGELFF | TGTGCCAGCTCACCGGACAGGGCGGGCACCGGGGAGCTGTTTTTT
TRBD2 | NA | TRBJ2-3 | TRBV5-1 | CASSDEGLAGNTDTQYF | TGCGCCAGCTCCGATGAGGGACTAGCGGGAAACACAGATACGCAGTATTTT
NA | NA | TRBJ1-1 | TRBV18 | CASSPRGGGPTEAFF | TGTGCCAGCTCACCTAGGGGTGGGGGCCCCACTGAAGCTTTCTTT
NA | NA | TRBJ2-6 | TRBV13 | CASSSTGPGANVLTF | TGTGCCAGCAGCTCCACAGGGCCCGGGGCCAACGTCCTGACTTTC
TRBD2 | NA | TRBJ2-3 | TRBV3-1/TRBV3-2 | CASKRTSGNTDTQYF | TGTGCCAGCAAGAGGACTAGCGGGAATACAGATACGCAGTATTTT
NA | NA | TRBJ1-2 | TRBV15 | CATSREKNEHIYGYTF | TGTGCCACCAGCAGAGAAAAAAACGAGCATATCTATGGCTACACCTTC
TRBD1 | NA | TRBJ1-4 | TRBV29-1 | CSVAGQTAEKLFF | TGCAGCGTTGCGGGACAGACGGCTGAAAAACTGTTTTTT